This is a list of T cell receptor beta chains from one sample in a study of cytomegalovirus exposure and HLA in healthy donors. Profiled with immunoSEQ multiplex PCR; TCRdb holds only in-frame clones, not every one. The repertoire consists of roughly 160,000 clones, with over 60% occurring once and the leading ten covering approximately 1.4%. The sequenced sample was PBMCs. These receptors originate from a girl between 5 and 17 years old in good health and CMV-seronegative. The CDR3 runs from the conserved cysteine through the conserved F or W. Fields, in order: J gene, V gene, CDR3 length, D gene, clone size, CDR3 protein, CDR3 DNA. The D gene is left open where the match is weak. Clone size appears in some rows only: once, few, many, or a class for an expanded clone.

J gene: TRBJ1-3; V gene: TRBV14; CDR3 length: 14; D gene: .; clone size: once; CDR3 protein: CASSPRISGNTIYF; CDR3 DNA: TGTGCCAGCAGCCCTAGAATATCTGGAAACACCATATATTTT
J gene: TRBJ2-7; V gene: TRBV9; CDR3 length: 14; D gene: TRBD2; clone size: .; CDR3 protein: CASSVVGAGGPQYF; CDR3 DNA: TGTGCCAGCAGCGTAGTAGGGGCGGGGGGGCCTCAGTACTTC
J gene: TRBJ1-2; V gene: TRBV29-1; CDR3 length: 13; D gene: .; clone size: .; CDR3 protein: CSVELGPNYGYTF; CDR3 DNA: TGCAGCGTTGAACTGGGGCCTAACTATGGCTACACCTTC
J gene: TRBJ1-6; V gene: TRBV30; CDR3 length: 15; D gene: .; clone size: .; CDR3 protein: CAWSVINSYNSPLHF; CDR3 DNA: TGTGCCTGGAGTGTAATAAACTCCTATAATTCACCCCTCCACTTT
J gene: TRBJ2-1; V gene: TRBV5-4; CDR3 length: 15; D gene: TRBD2; clone size: .; CDR3 protein: CASSLGGGNHNEQFF; CDR3 DNA: TGTGCCAGCAGCTTAGGCGGGGGGAACCACAATGAGCAGTTCTTC
J gene: TRBJ2-7; V gene: TRBV13; CDR3 length: 15; D gene: .; clone size: .; CDR3 protein: CASSGGAAGTYEQYF; CDR3 DNA: TGTGCCAGCAGCGGGGGGGCGGCGGGGACCTACGAGCAGTACTTC
J gene: TRBJ1-1; V gene: TRBV19; CDR3 length: 15; D gene: .; clone size: .; CDR3 protein: CASSIGQGSSTEAFF; CDR3 DNA: TGTGCCAGTAGTATAGGGCAGGGGAGTTCCACTGAAGCTTTCTTT
J gene: TRBJ2-5; V gene: TRBV7-3; CDR3 length: 16; D gene: TRBD2; clone size: .; CDR3 protein: CASSSSGAGGQETQYF; CDR3 DNA: TGTGCCAGCAGCTCCTCCGGGGCGGGGGGACAAGAGACCCAGTACTTC
J gene: TRBJ2-1; V gene: TRBV2; CDR3 length: 15; D gene: .; clone size: .; CDR3 protein: CASTDQSGPLNEQFF; CDR3 DNA: TGTGCCAGCACCGATCAGAGCGGGCCCCTCAATGAGCAGTTCTTC
J gene: TRBJ1-1; V gene: TRBV5-1; CDR3 length: 15; D gene: .; clone size: .; CDR3 protein: CASSPEKGWGTEAFF; CDR3 DNA: TGCGCCAGCAGCCCCGAAAAGGGGTGGGGCACTGAAGCTTTCTTT
J gene: TRBJ2-1; V gene: TRBV11-2; CDR3 length: 16; D gene: TRBD1; clone size: .; CDR3 protein: CASSDETGGFLYEQFF; CDR3 DNA: TGTGCCAGCAGCGACGAGACAGGGGGCTTCTTGTATGAGCAGTTCTTC
J gene: TRBJ1-2; V gene: TRBV28; CDR3 length: 11; D gene: .; clone size: few; CDR3 protein: CASSAGPGYTF; CDR3 DNA: TGTGCCAGCAGTGCGGGTCCTGGCTACACCTTC
J gene: TRBJ1-4; V gene: TRBV7-6; CDR3 length: 15; D gene: .; clone size: .; CDR3 protein: CASSFEGATNEKLFF; CDR3 DNA: TGTGCCAGCAGCTTTGAAGGGGCCACTAATGAAAAACTGTTTTTT
J gene: TRBJ1-1; V gene: TRBV18; CDR3 length: 14; D gene: TRBD1; clone size: few; CDR3 protein: CASSVTGEGTEAFF; CDR3 DNA: TGTGCCAGCTCAGTGACAGGGGAGGGCACTGAAGCTTTCTTT
J gene: TRBJ1-5; V gene: TRBV19; CDR3 length: 14; D gene: .; clone size: .; CDR3 protein: CASSIAFPSVAQHF; CDR3 DNA: TGTGCCAGTAGTATTGCCTTCCCCAGCGTAGCCCAGCATTTT
J gene: TRBJ1-1; V gene: TRBV29-1; CDR3 length: 13; D gene: .; clone size: .; CDR3 protein: CSVRNRDNTEAFF; CDR3 DNA: TGCAGCGTCCGAAACAGGGATAACACTGAAGCTTTCTTT
J gene: TRBJ2-1; V gene: TRBV5-6; CDR3 length: 15; D gene: .; clone size: once; CDR3 protein: CASSLRQASYNEQFF; CDR3 DNA: TGTGCCAGCAGCTTGCGCCAAGCCTCCTACAATGAGCAGTTCTTC
J gene: TRBJ1-2; V gene: TRBV7-6; CDR3 length: 16; D gene: .; clone size: .; CDR3 protein: CASSSGGGRSRRGYTF; CDR3 DNA: TGTGCCAGCAGCTCCGGAGGTGGCAGGTCGAGGCGGGGCTACACCTTC
J gene: TRBJ2-4; V gene: TRBV9; CDR3 length: 13; D gene: TRBD1; clone size: .; CDR3 protein: CASSVAQDRAQYF; CDR3 DNA: TGTGCCAGCAGCGTAGCCCAGGACAGGGCTCAGTACTTC
J gene: TRBJ2-6; V gene: TRBV11-3; CDR3 length: 14; D gene: .; clone size: .; CDR3 protein: CASSSSGRANVLTF; CDR3 DNA: TGTGCCAGCAGCTCCAGTGGTAGGGCCAACGTCCTGACTTTC
J gene: TRBJ1-2; V gene: TRBV19; CDR3 length: 14; D gene: .; clone size: .; CDR3 protein: CASRLTEQFYGYTF; CDR3 DNA: TGTGCCAGCCGATTAACGGAACAGTTCTATGGCTACACCTTC
J gene: TRBJ1-5; V gene: TRBV27; CDR3 length: 16; D gene: TRBD1; clone size: .; CDR3 protein: CASSSTTGVGNQPQHF; CDR3 DNA: TGTGCCAGCAGTTCTACGACAGGGGTGGGAAATCAGCCCCAGCATTTT
J gene: TRBJ1-3; V gene: TRBV30; CDR3 length: 11; D gene: .; clone size: once; CDR3 protein: CAWSKRDTIYF; CDR3 DNA: TGTGCCTGGAGTAAGAGAGACACCATATATTTT
J gene: TRBJ1-5; V gene: TRBV27; CDR3 length: 15; D gene: TRBD1; clone size: .; CDR3 protein: CASKSDRVGNQPQHF; CDR3 DNA: TGTGCCAGCAAGAGCGACAGGGTGGGTAATCAGCCCCAGCATTTT
J gene: TRBJ2-5; V gene: TRBV6-1; CDR3 length: 14; D gene: TRBD2; clone size: once; CDR3 protein: CASSSGGAEETQYF; CDR3 DNA: TGTGCCAGCAGTAGCGGGGGAGCCGAAGAGACCCAGTACTTC
J gene: TRBJ1-2; V gene: TRBV6-5; CDR3 length: 15; D gene: .; clone size: .; CDR3 protein: CASSYSGVYESGYTF; CDR3 DNA: TGTGCCAGCAGTTACTCAGGGGTTTATGAGTCTGGCTACACCTTC
J gene: TRBJ2-1; V gene: TRBV4-2; CDR3 length: 16; D gene: TRBD1; clone size: once; CDR3 protein: CASSPLGQELYNEQFF; CDR3 DNA: TGTGCCAGCAGCCCCCTGGGACAGGAACTGTACAATGAGCAGTTCTTC
J gene: TRBJ1-2; V gene: TRBV5-8; CDR3 length: 16; D gene: .; clone size: few; CDR3 protein: CASSLGPTGMFGGYTF; CDR3 DNA: TGTGCCAGCAGCTTGGGCCCAACAGGGATGTTTGGAGGCTACACCTTC
J gene: TRBJ1-4; V gene: TRBV19; CDR3 length: 18; D gene: .; clone size: once; CDR3 protein: CASSSSGRGVTTNEKLFF; CDR3 DNA: .
J gene: TRBJ1-1; V gene: TRBV6-5; CDR3 length: 13; D gene: .; clone size: .; CDR3 protein: CAIQAGGDTEAFF; CDR3 DNA: TGTGCCATCCAGGCGGGGGGGGACACTGAAGCTTTCTTT
J gene: TRBJ1-1; V gene: TRBV27; CDR3 length: 16; D gene: TRBD1; clone size: once; CDR3 protein: CASSSRQGFGNTEAFF; CDR3 DNA: TGTGCCAGCAGTTCCCGACAGGGGTTCGGGAACACTGAAGCTTTCTTT
J gene: TRBJ1-4; V gene: TRBV5-1; CDR3 length: 14; D gene: .; clone size: .; CDR3 protein: CASSGNPGGEKLFF; CDR3 DNA: TGCGCCAGCTCCGGGAACCCAGGAGGAGAAAAACTGTTTTTT
J gene: TRBJ1-5; V gene: TRBV9; CDR3 length: 14; D gene: .; clone size: few; CDR3 protein: CASSRDNSNQPQHF; CDR3 DNA: TGTGCCAGCAGCCGGGACAATAGCAATCAGCCCCAGCATTTT
J gene: TRBJ1-1; V gene: TRBV5-1; CDR3 length: 14; D gene: .; clone size: .; CDR3 protein: CASREGGSGTEAFF; CDR3 DNA: TGCGCCAGCAGGGAGGGAGGATCAGGGACTGAAGCTTTCTTT
J gene: TRBJ1-6; V gene: TRBV18; CDR3 length: 15; D gene: TRBD1; clone size: .; CDR3 protein: CASSRDRALGSPLHF; CDR3 DNA: TGTGCCAGCTCTCGCGACAGGGCCCTGGGTTCACCCCTCCACTTT
J gene: TRBJ1-2; V gene: TRBV27; CDR3 length: 15; D gene: TRBD1; clone size: .; CDR3 protein: CASSLKRTGLYGYTF; CDR3 DNA: TGTGCCAGCAGTTTGAAGAGGACAGGGTTATATGGCTACACCTTC
J gene: TRBJ1-1; V gene: TRBV29-1; CDR3 length: 14; D gene: TRBD1; clone size: .; CDR3 protein: CSVEGQGAGTEAFF; CDR3 DNA: TGCAGCGTTGAAGGCCAGGGGGCAGGAACTGAAGCTTTCTTT
J gene: TRBJ1-4; V gene: TRBV6-5; CDR3 length: 15; D gene: TRBD1; clone size: .; CDR3 protein: CASSYSGQTNEKLFF; CDR3 DNA: TGTGCCAGCAGCTACTCGGGACAGACTAATGAAAAACTGTTTTTT
J gene: TRBJ1-4; V gene: TRBV5-4; CDR3 length: 13; D gene: .; clone size: few; CDR3 protein: CASSPGQTEKLFF; CDR3 DNA: TGTGCCAGCAGCCCTGGACAGACAGAAAAACTGTTTTTT
J gene: TRBJ2-3; V gene: TRBV29-1; CDR3 length: 12; D gene: .; clone size: .; CDR3 protein: CSVEVGTDTQYF; CDR3 DNA: TGCAGCGTTGAAGTCGGCACAGATACGCAGTATTTT